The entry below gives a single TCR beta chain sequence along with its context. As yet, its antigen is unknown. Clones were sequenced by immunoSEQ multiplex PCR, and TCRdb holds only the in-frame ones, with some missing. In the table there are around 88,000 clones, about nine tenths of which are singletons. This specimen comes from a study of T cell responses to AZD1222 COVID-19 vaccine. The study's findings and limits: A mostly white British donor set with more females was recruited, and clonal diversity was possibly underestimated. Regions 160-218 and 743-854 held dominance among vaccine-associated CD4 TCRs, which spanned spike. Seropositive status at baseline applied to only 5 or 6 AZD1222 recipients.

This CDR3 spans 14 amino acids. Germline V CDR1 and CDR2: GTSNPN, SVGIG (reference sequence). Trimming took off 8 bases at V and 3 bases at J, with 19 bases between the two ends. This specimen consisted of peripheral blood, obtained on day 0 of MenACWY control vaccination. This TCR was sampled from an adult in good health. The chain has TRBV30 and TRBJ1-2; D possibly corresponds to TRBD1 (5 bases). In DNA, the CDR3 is TGTGCCAGCCCCAGGGCAGGGTCGCACTATGGCTACACCTTC. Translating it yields CASPRAGSHYGYTF.